The clone carrying this TCR beta chain was found a few times. As yet, its antigen is unknown. This CDR3 comprises 14 residues. Trimming stripped 7 bases from V and 3 bases from J, with 15 bases between. Study observations and caveats: Tumor Tregs overlapped most with tumor, then blood, naive CD4+ cells. The TCR gene usage of tumor memory CD4+ T cells clustered together with blood and lymph node memory CD4+ cells and with lymph node naive CD4+ cells.

Full-length variable regions came from constant-region reverse primers plus semi-nested Nested Universal Primer A PCR. One entry per CDR3 protein results from TCRdb running MiXCR on the 5' RACE reads. The repertoire holds tens of thousands of distinct CDR3 sequences, with approximately 31% as singletons. The chain joins TRBV12-3 or TRBV12-4 to TRBJ1-2; possibly TRBD1 for D (5 bases). Sequencing was carried out using tumor-infiltrating memory CD4+ T cells sorted from the breast tumor. The subset denotes: memory CD4+ T cells, CD4+CD45RO+CD25-. This clonotype originated in a female donor with breast cancer. Here the CDR3 DNA reads TGTGCCAGCACCACTCAGGGTATCCACTATGGCTACACCTTC. Translating it yields CASTTQGIHYGYTF.